Presented here are 12 T cell receptor beta chains from one specimen sequenced in a study of blood T cell repertoires in COVID-19. The protocol was immunoSEQ multiplex PCR, while the TCRdb copy is restricted to in-frame clones and leaves out a portion. The data show 200,000 or so clones, 86% seen once. Source material: PBMCs or T cells enriched from blood (not recorded which). The receptors here all came from a woman aged 40-49 years with acute COVID-19.

The chain links TRBV10-3 to TRBJ2-4; tentatively, D is TRBD1 (5 bases). The CDR3 is made up of 16 amino acids. Germline loops: CDR1 ENHRY, CDR2 SYGVKD. V shed 0 bases and J shed 0 bases, with 9 bases lying between them. CDR3 nucleotide sequence: TGTGCCATCAGTGAGTCCGTCAGGGAAGCCAAAAACATTCAGTACTTC. It yields the protein CAISESVREAKNIQYF.

The chain joins TRBV11-1 to TRBJ1-2; 7 positions match TRBD1. This CDR3 contains 14 residues. The junction had 16 bases not matched to a gene; V was cut back by 5 bases and J by 13 bases. CDR1 and CDR2 from the germline V gene are SGHAT and FQDESV (reference sequence). CDR3 DNA: TGTGCCAGCAGCGGCCGACAGGGCCTGGCGGTAGTCACCTTC. Amino acid sequence: CASSGRQGLAVVTF. The variable domain in full, completed from reference TRBV11-1 and TRBJ1-2, reads EAEVAQSPRYKITEKSQAVAFWCDPISGHATLYWYRQILGQGPELLVQFQDESVVDDSQLPKDRFSAERLKGVDSTLKIQPAELGDSAMYLCASSGRQGLAVVTFGSGTRLTVV.

The genes are TRBV30 and TRBJ1-2; the D is unclear. Trimming took off 5 bases at V and 4 bases at J, with 11 bases between the two ends. CDR1 is GTSNPN and CDR2 is SVGIG in the germline V gene (reference sequence). The CDR3 is 12 amino acids. This chain's CDR3 is CAWSRPSYGYTF. The CDR3 nucleotides are TGTGCCTGGTCCAGGCCGAGCTATGGCTACACCTTC.

This clone was seen only a few times. The CDR3 nucleotides are TGTGCCAGCAGTGAAGCGCTTCGGCGGGCCCTAGCCAAAAACATTCAGTACTTC. Amino acid sequence: CASSEALRRALAKNIQYF. V gene TRBV2 combines with J gene TRBJ2-4, with D perhaps TRBD2 (5 bases). V gave up 0 bases and J gave up 0 bases, with 15 bases separating them. The CDR3 is 18 residues long. Germline V gives CDR1 SNHLY, CDR2 FYNNEI.

The chain links TRBV27 to TRBJ2-3; TRBD2 matches 12 bases. The germline CDR1 and CDR2 sequences are MNHEY and SMNVEV (reference sequence). CDR3 length: 21 amino acids. The ends lost 6 bases at V and 5 bases at J; junction bases unmatched: 24. CDR3 sequence: CASRPGQGSFLAGGPKDTQYF. The CDR3 DNA sequence: TGTGCCAGCAGGCCGGGACAGGGATCTTTCCTAGCGGGAGGGCCTAAAGATACGCAGTATTTT.

V and J are TRBV6-6 and TRBJ2-1, with D perhaps matching TRBD2 (5 bases). The V gene lost 4 bases and the J gene lost 3 bases, with 16 bases spanning the gap. Germline V gene sequence: CDR1 MNHNY, CDR2 SVGAGI (reference sequence). CDR3 length: 16 amino acids. Here the CDR3 reads CASSFGLASRYNEQFF. In DNA form, the CDR3 reads TGTGCCAGCAGTTTTGGACTGGCGTCCCGCTACAATGAGCAGTTCTTC.

The chain recombines TRBV24-1 with TRBJ2-1; the match to TRBD2 covers 11 bases. This CDR3 has 15 amino acids. V was clipped by 9 bases and J by 3 bases; unmatched bases: 6. CDR1 is KGHDR and CDR2 is SFDVKD in the germline V gene. CDR3 in DNA: TGTGCCACCGGAGGGACTAGCGGATTCTACAATGAGCAGTTCTTC. Translation: CATGGTSGFYNEQFF.

The V gene is TRBV28, the J gene TRBJ1-3; D is ambiguous. Trimming took 4 bases from V and 2 from J, leaving 6 bases between them. This CDR3 spans 13 amino acids. CDR1 is MDHEN and CDR2 is SYDVKM in the germline V gene. The CDR3 DNA sequence: TGTGCCAGCAGTTACAGTACTGGAAACACCATATATTTT. This codes for CASSYSTGNTIYF.

The gene calls are TRBV7-8 and TRBJ2-1; 8 nucleotides line up with TRBD2. The length of the CDR3 is 15 residues. V shed 1 base and J 8 bases; nucleotides not matched to a gene: 7. Germline CDR1 is SGHVS and CDR2 is FQNEAQ. As DNA, the CDR3 is TGTGCCAGCAGCTTAGTCCCGGGAGGGACGGATGAGCAGTTCTTC. Residues: CASSLVPGGTDEQFF.

V and J are TRBV3-1 (or the pseudogene TRBV3-2) and TRBJ1-4, with 7 nucleotides matching TRBD1. The CDR3 contains 12 residues. Germline V gives CDR1 LGHDT, CDR2 YNNKEL (reference sequence). Germline trimming cut 5 bases from V and 17 bases from J; bases unmatched to any gene: 11. DNA of the CDR3: TGTGCCAGCAGCACCCAGGGGGGATCGATCTTTTTT. Translating it yields CASSTQGGSIFF.

In the case of this clone: One end of the junction fails to match germline, which may point to a read error. The CDR3 loop is CASSVSHRVNEQFF. CDR3 nucleotides: TGTGCCAGCAGTGTATCTCACAGGGTCAATGAGCAGTTCTTC. The chain recombines TRBV27 with TRBJ2-1, with D possibly matching TRBD1 (6 bases). The germline CDR1 and CDR2 sequences are MNHEY and SMNVEV (reference sequence). The CDR3 consists of 14 residues.

Notes on this clone: Other DNA variants within this sample encode the same CDR3. The chain is built from TRBV28 and TRBJ2-7, with D possibly TRBD2 on 5 matching bases. CDR3 length equals 11 residues. Trimming shortened V by 5 bases and J by 3 bases, and 5 bases separated the two germline ends. Per germline, CDR1 MDHEN and CDR2 SYDVKM. CDR3 amino acids: CASSGSYEQYF. The CDR3 DNA follows: TGTGCCAGCAGTGGGAGCTACGAGCAGTACTTC.